Given below is one T cell receptor (beta chain) in context. The antigen remains undetermined. As the method for making TCR beta libraries, quantitative 5'-RACE with molecular barcodes was used. TCRdb re-called the 5' RACE reads with MiXCR, one entry per CDR3 protein. This table holds about 800,000 distinct CDR3 sequences, 12% found once. The germline V gene has CDR1 SGHVS and CDR2 FQNEAQ. This CDR3 contains 12 residues. Deletions cut 1 base from V and 7 bases from J, with 7 bases between. This sample was taken from a study of CD8 T cells in ankylosing spondylitis. Notes on the study in general: What appeared characteristic of ankylosing spondylitis blood was a TCR beta motif of under 10 highly homologous variants.

This sequence joins TRBV7-8 and TRBJ1-2; D remains ambiguous. Sequences were obtained from blood, either unsorted or a sorted T cell fraction (not recorded which). This sequence originates from a male donor with ankylosing spondylitis. CDR3 sequence reads: CASSLGRVGYTF. CDR3 sequence (DNA): TGTGCCAGCAGCTTAGGGCGGGTTGGCTACACCTTC.